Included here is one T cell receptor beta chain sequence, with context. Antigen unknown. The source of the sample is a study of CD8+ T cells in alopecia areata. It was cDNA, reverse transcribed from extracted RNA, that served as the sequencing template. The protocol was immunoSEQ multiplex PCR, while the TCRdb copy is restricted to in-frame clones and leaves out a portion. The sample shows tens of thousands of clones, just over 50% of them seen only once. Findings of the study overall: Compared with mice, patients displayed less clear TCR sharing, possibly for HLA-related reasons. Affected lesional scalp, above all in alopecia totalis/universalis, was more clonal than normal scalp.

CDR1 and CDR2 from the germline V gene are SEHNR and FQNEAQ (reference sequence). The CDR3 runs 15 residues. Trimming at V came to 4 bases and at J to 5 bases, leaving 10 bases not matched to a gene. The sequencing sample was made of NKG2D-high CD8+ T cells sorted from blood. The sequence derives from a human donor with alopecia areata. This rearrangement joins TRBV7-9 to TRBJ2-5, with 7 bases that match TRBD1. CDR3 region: CASSSQTGPRETQYF. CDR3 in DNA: TGTGCCAGCAGCTCGCAGACAGGGCCTAGGGAGACCCAGTACTTC.